Sequencing of this T cell receptor beta chain was carried out in a study of shared clonotypes between healthy human individuals. Germline CDR1 reads LNHDA; CDR2 reads SQIVND (reference sequence). The CDR3 has 16 residues. V was clipped by 5 bases and J by 3 bases, with 18 bases between them. Using immunoSEQ multiplex PCR, the repertoire was profiled, and TCRdb retains in-frame clones only, with some absent. In the table there are about 2.1 million clones, about 93% of which are singletons. Regarding this clone: Its specificity is not known.

Findings and limits, study-wide: In having few donors, the study represented limited genetic and exposure-history diversity.

Naive CD8 cells comprised CD45RO-negative, CCR7-positively selected cells, excluding terminally differentiated effector memory CD45RA+ cells. This clonotype was sampled from a man between 18 and 35 years old in good health. Some clones in this sample may be carry-over from other donors' samples. The rearrangement links TRBV19 to TRBJ2-3; possibly TRBD2 for D (6 bases). Material: naive CD8+ T cells from PBMCs. CDR3 DNA: TGTGCCAGTAGTTCGACTAGAAACCTTCGTACAGATACGCAGTATTTT. Translating gives CASSSTRNLRTDTQYF.